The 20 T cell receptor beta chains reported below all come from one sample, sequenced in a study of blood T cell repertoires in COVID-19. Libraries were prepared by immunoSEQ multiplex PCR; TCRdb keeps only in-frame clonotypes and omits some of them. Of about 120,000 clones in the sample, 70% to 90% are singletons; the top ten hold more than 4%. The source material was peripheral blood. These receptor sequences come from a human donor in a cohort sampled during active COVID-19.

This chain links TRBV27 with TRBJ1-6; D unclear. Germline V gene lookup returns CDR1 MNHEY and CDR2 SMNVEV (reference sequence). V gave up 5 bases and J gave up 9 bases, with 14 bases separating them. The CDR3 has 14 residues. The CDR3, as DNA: TGTGCCAGCAGTCCCGGGATGGAAGGTTCACCCCTCCACTTT. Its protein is CASSPGMEGSPLHF.

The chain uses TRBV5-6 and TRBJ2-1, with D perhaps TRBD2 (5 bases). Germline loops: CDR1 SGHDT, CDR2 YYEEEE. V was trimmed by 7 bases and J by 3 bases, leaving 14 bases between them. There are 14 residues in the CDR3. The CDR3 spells CASLGGQLYNEQFF. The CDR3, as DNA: TGTGCCAGCCTAGGAGGCCAGCTCTACAATGAGCAGTTCTTC.

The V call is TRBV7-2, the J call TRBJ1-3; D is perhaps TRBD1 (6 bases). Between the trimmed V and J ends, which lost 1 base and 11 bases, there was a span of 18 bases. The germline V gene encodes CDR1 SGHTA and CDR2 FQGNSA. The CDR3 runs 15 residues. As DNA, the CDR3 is TGTGCCAGCAGCTTAGGCGGACAGCTCATGAACGCCATATATTTT. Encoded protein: CASSLGGQLMNAIYF.

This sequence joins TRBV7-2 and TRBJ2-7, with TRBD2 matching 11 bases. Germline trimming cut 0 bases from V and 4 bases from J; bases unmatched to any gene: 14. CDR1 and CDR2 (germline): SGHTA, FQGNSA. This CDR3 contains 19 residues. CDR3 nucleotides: TGTGCCAGCAGCTTAGCGCTAGCCCTGGGTTCTAGCGGGGGGTACGAGCAGTACTTC. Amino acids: CASSLALALGSSGGYEQYF.

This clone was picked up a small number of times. The CDR3 DNA reads TGCGCCAGCAGCCCCCCAAGCACAGATACGCAGTATTTT. Amino acid sequence: CASSPPSTDTQYF. The V call is TRBV5-1, the J call TRBJ2-3; no firm D call. V lost 4 bases and J 0 bases, leaving 6 bases between the germline ends. The germline V gene has CDR1 SGHRS and CDR2 YFSETQ. The CDR3 is 13 residues long.

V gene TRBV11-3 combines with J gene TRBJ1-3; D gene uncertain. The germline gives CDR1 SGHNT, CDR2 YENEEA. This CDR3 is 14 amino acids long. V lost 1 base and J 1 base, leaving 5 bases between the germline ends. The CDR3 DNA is TGTGCCAGCAGCTTAGGAGGGTCTGGAAACACCATATATTTT. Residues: CASSLGGSGNTIYF.

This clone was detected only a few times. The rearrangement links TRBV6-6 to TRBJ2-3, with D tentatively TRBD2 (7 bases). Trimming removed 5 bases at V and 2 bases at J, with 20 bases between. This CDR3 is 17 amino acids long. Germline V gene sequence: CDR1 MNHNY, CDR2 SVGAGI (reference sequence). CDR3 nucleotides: TGTGCCAGCAGTCAAATCTCGCGGGGGCCGAACACAGATACGCAGTATTTT. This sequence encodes CASSQISRGPNTDTQYF.

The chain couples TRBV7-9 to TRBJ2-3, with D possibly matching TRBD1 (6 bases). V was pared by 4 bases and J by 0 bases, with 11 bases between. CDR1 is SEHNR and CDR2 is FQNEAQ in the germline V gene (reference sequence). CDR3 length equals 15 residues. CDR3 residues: CASSSAGASTDTQYF. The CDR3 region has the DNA TGTGCCAGCAGCTCGGCAGGGGCTAGCACAGATACGCAGTATTTT.

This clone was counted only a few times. Here the CDR3 DNA reads TGTGCCAGCAGTTCCGGACAGCCCCATATTGAAGCTTTCTTT. Translation: CASSSGQPHIEAFF. V gene TRBV28 combines with J gene TRBJ1-1; the D gene is possibly TRBD1 (6 bases). This CDR3 is built from 14 residues. V was pared by 4 bases and J by 7 bases, with 16 bases between. Germline CDR1 MDHEN, CDR2 SYDVKM.

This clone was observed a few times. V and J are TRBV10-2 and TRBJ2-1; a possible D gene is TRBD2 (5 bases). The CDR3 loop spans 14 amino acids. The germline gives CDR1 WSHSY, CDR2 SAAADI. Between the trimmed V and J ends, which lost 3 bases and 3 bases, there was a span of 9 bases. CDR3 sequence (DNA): TGCGCCAGCAGTGACGGGGTGGGCTACAATGAGCAGTTCTTC. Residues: CASSDGVGYNEQFF.

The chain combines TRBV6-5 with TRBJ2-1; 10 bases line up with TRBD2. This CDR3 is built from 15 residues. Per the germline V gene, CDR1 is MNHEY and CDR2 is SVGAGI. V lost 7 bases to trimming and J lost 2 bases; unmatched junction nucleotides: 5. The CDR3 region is CASTNSGGPYNEQFF. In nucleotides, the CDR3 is TGTGCCAGCACCAATAGCGGGGGGCCCTACAATGAGCAGTTCTTC.

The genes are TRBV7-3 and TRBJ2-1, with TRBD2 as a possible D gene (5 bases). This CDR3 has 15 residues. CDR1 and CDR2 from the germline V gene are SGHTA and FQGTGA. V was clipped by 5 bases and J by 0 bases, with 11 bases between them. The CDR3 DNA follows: TGTGCCAGCAGCAATAGCGTGGACTCCTACAATGAGCAGTTCTTC. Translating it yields CASSNSVDSYNEQFF.

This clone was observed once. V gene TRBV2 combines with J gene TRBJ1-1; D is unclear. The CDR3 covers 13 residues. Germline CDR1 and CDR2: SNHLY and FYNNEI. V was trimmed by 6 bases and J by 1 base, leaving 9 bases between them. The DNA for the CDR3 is TGTGCCAGCAGGTTAGAGGAGAACACTGAAGCTTTCTTT. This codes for CASRLEENTEAFF.

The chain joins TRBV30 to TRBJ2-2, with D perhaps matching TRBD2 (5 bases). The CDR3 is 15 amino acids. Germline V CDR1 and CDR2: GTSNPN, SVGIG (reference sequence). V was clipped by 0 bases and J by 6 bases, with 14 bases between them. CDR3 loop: CAWSVPREGAGELFF. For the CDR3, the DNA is TGTGCCTGGAGTGTCCCGAGGGAAGGAGCCGGGGAGCTGTTTTTT.

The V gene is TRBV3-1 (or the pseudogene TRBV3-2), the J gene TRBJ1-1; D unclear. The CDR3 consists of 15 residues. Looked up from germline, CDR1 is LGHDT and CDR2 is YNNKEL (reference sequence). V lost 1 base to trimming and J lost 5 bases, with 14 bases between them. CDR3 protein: CASSQVGRGWTEAFF. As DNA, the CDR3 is TGTGCCAGCAGCCAAGTAGGCCGGGGTTGGACTGAAGCTTTCTTT.

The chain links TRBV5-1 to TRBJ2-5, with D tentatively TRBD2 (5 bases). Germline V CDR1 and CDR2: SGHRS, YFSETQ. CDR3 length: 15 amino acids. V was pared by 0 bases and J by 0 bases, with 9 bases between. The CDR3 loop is CASSLGGFHQETQYF. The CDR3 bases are TGCGCCAGCAGCTTGGGCGGGTTTCACCAAGAGACCCAGTACTTC.

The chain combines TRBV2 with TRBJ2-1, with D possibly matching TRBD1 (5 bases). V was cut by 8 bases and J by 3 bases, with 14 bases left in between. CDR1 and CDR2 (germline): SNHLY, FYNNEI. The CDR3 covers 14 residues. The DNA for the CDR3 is TGTGCCAGCGGGCGGCAGGGAAACTACAATGAGCAGTTCTTC. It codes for CASGRQGNYNEQFF.

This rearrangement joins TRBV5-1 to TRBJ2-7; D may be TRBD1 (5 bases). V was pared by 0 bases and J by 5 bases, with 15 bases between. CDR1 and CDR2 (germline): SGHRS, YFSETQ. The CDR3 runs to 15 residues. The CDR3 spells CASSLATDIFDEQYF. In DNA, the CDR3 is TGCGCCAGCAGCTTGGCTACGGACATTTTTGACGAGCAGTACTTC.

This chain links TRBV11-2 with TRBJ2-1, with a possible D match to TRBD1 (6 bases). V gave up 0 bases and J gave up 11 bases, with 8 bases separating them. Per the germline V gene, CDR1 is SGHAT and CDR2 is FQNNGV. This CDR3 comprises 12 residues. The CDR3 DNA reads TGTGCCAGCAGCTTAGACAGGGGACAGCAGTTCTTC. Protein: CASSLDRGQQFF.

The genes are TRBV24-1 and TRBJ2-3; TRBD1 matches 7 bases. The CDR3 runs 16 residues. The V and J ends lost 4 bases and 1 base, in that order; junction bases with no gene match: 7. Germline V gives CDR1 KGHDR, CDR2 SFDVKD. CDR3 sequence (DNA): TGTGCCACCAGTGAAACAGGGGAATGGGGCACAGATACGCAGTATTTT. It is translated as CATSETGEWGTDTQYF.